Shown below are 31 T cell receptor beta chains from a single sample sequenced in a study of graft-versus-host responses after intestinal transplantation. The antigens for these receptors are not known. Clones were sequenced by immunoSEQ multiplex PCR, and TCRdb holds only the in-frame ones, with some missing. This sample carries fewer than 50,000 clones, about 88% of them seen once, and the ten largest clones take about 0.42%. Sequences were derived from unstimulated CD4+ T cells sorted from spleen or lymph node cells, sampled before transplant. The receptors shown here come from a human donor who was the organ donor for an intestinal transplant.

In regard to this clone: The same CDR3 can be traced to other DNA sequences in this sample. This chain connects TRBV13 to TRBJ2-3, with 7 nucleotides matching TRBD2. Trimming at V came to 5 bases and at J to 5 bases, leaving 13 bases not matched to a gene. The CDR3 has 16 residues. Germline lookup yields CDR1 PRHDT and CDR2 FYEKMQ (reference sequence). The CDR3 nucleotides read TGTGCCAGCAGCGTCCGACTAGCTGGTCGGGAAGATACGCAGTATTTT. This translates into CASSVRLAGREDTQYF.

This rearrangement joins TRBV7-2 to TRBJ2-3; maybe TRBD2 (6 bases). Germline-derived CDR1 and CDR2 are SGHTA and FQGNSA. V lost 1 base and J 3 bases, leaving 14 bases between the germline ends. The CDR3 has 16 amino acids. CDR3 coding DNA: TGTGCCAGCAGCTTAGGGTCGGGAGCGGAGACAGATACGCAGTATTTT. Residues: CASSLGSGAETDTQYF.

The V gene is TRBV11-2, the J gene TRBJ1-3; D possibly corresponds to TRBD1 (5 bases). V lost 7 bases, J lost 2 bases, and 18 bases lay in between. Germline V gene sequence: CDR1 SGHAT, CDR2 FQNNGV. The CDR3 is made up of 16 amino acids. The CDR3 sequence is CASTYIPTVAGNTIYF. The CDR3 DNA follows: TGTGCCAGCACCTACATACCGACAGTTGCTGGAAACACCATATATTTT.

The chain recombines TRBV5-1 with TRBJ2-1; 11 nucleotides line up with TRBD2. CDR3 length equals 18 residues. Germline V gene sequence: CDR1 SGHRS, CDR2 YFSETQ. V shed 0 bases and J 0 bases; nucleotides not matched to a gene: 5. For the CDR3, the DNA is TGCGCCAGCAGCTTGGAACTAGCGGGAGTTCCCTCCTACAATGAGCAGTTCTTC. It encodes CASSLELAGVPSYNEQFF.

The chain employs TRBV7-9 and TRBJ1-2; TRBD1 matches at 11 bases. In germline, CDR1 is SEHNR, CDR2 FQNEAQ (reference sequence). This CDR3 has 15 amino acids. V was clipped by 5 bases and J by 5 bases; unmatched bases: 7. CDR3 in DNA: TGTGCCAGCAGCCACGGACAGGGGGCGGGGTATGGCTACACCTTC. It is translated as CASSHGQGAGYGYTF.

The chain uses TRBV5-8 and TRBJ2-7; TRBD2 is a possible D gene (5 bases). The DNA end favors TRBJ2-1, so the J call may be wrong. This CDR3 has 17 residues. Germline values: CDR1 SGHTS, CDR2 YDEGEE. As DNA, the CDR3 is TGTGCCAGCAGCTTGAATGCGGGCCTCCCCTCCTACAATGAGCAGTTCTTC. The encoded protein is CASSLNAGLPSYNEQFF.

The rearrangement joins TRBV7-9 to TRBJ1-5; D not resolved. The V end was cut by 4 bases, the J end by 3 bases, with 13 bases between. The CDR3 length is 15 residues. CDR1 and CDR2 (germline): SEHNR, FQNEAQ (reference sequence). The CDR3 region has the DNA TGTGCCAGCAGCTCGGAATCAATCGACAATCAGCCCCAGCATTTT. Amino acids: CASSSESIDNQPQHF.

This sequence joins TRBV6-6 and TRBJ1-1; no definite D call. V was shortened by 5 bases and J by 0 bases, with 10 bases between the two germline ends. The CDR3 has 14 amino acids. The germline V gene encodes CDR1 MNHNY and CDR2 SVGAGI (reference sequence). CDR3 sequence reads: CASSQRPMNTEAFF. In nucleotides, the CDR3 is TGTGCCAGCAGTCAAAGGCCCATGAACACTGAAGCTTTCTTT.

The DNA for the CDR3 is TGTGCCAGCAGTTACTCCGGGACAGGGGGCGAAAAACTGTTTTTT. Translated, it gives CASSYSGTGGEKLFF. The chain links TRBV6-5 to TRBJ1-4; 12 positions match TRBD1. With 0 bases clipped from V and 8 bases from J, the junction kept 1 base outside the gene matches. Germline loops: CDR1 MNHEY, CDR2 SVGAGI. This CDR3 is built from 15 residues.

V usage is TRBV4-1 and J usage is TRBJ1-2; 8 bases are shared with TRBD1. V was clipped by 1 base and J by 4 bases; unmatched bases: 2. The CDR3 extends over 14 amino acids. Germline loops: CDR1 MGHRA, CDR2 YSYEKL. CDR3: CASSQGTGGYGYTF. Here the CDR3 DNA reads TGCGCCAGCAGCCAAGGCACAGGGGGCTATGGCTACACCTTC.

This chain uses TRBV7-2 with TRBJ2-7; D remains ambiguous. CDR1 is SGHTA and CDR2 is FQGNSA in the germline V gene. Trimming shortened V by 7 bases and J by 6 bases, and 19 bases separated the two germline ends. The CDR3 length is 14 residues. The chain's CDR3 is CASTLTGPLGEQYF. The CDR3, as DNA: TGTGCCAGCACTCTCACCGGGCCCCTGGGCGAGCAGTACTTC.

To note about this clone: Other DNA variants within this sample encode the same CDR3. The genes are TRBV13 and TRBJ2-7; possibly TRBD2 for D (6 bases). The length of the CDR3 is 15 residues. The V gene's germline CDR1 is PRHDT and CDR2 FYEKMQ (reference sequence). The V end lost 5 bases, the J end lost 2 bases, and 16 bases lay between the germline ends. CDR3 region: CASSAQRWGAYEQYF. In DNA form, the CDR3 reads TGTGCCAGCAGCGCGCAGAGGTGGGGGGCCTACGAGCAGTACTTC.

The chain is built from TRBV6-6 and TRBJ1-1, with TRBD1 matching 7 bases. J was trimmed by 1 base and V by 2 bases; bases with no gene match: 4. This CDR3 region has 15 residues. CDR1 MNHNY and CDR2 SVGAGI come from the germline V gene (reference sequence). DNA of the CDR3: TGTGCCAGCAGTTACCCTAACAGGGGGAACACTGAAGCTTTCTTT. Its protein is CASSYPNRGNTEAFF.

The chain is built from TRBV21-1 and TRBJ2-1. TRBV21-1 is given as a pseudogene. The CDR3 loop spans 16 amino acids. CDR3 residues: CASGEQKMDSYNEQFF. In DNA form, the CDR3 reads TGTGCCAGCGGCGAGCAAAAGATGGACTCCTACAATGAGCAGTTCTTC.

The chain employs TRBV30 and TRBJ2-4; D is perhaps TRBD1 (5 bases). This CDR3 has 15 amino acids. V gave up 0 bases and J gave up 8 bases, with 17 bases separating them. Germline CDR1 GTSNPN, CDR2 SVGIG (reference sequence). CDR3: CAWSVSQGFKDIQYF. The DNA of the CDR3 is TGTGCCTGGAGTGTATCCCAGGGTTTTAAAGACATTCAGTACTTC.

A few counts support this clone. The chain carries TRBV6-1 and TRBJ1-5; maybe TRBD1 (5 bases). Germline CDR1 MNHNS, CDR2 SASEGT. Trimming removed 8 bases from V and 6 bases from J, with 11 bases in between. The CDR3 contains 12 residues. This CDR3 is CASGDVTQPQHF. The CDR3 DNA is TGTGCCAGCGGGGACGTAACTCAGCCCCAGCATTTT.

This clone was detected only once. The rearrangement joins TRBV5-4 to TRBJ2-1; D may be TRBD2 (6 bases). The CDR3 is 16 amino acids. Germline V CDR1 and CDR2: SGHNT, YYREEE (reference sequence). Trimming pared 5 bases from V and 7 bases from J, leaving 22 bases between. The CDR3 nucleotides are TGTGCCAGCAGATATATAGCGGAGGCGAGGGAAAATGAGCAGTTCTTC. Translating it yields CASRYIAEARENEQFF.

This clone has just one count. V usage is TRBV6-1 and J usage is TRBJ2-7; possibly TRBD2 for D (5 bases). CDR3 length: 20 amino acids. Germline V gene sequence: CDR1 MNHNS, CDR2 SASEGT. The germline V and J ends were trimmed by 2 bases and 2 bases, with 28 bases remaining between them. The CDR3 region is CASSENLAGLSQERTYEQYF. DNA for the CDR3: TGTGCCAGCAGTGAAAACTTGGCGGGCTTAAGTCAGGAGAGGACCTACGAGCAGTACTTC.

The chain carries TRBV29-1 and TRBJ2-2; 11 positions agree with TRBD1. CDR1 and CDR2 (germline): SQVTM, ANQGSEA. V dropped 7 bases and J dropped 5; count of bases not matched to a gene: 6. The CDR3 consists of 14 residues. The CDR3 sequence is CSDHGTGGTGELFF. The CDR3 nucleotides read TGCAGCGACCACGGGACAGGGGGTACCGGGGAGCTGTTTTTT.

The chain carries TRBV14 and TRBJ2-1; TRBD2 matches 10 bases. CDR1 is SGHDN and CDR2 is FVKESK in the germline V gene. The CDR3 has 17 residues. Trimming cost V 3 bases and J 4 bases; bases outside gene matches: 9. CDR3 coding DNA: TGTGCCAGCAGCCACCACGGGACTAGCGTCGGGTACAATGAGCAGTTCTTC. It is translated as CASSHHGTSVGYNEQFF.

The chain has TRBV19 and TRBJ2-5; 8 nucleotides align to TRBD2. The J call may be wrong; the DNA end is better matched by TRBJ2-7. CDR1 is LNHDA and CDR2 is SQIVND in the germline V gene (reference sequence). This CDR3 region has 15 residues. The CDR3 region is CASKPPGGPIHEQYF. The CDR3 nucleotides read TGTGCCAGTAAACCCCCGGGAGGGCCTATCCACGAGCAGTACTTC.

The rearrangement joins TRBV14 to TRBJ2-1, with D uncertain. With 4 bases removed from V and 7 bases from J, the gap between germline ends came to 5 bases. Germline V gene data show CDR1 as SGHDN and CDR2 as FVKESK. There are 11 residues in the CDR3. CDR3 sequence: CASSLLNEQFF. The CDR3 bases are TGTGCCAGCAGCCTCCTAAATGAGCAGTTCTTC.

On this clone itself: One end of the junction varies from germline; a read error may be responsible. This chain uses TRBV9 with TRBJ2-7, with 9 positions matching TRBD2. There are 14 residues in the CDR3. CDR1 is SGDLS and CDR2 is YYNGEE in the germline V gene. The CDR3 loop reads CASSVLAGSSEQYF. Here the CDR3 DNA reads TGTGCCAGCAGCGTGCTAGCGGGATCCTCCGAGCAGTACTTC.

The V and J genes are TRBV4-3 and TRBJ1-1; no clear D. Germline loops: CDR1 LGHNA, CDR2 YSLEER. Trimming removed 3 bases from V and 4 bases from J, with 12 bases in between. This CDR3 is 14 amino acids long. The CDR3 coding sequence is TGCGCCAGCAGCCAGGCTACGACAAGCACTGAAGCTTTCTTT. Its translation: CASSQATTSTEAFF.

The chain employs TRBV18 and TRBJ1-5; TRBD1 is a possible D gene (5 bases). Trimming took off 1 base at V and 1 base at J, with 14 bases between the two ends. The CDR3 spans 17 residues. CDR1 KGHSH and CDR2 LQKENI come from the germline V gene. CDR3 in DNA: TGTGCCAGCTCACCACGGAGCAGGGCCGTAAGCAATCAGCCCCAGCATTTT. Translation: CASSPRSRAVSNQPQHF.

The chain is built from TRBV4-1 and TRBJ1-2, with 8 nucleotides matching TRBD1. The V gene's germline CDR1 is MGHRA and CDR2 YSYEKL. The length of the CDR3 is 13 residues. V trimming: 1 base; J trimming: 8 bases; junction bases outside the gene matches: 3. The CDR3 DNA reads TGCGCCAGCAGCCAAGTACAGGGGGGCGGCTACACCTTC. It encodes CASSQVQGGGYTF.

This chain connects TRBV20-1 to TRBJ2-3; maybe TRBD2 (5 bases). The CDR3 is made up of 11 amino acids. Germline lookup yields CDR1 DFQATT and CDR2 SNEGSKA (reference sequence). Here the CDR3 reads CSSGLVDTQYF. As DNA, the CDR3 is TGCTCCTCGGGGTTAGTGGATACGCAGTATTTT.

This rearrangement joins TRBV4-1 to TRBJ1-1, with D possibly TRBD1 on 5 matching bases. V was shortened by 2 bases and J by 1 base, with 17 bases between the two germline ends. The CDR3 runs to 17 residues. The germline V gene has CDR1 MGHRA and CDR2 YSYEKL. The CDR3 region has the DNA TGCGCCAGCAGCCAAAGGACGGAGGTGGGGACGAACACTGAAGCTTTCTTT. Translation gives CASSQRTEVGTNTEAFF.

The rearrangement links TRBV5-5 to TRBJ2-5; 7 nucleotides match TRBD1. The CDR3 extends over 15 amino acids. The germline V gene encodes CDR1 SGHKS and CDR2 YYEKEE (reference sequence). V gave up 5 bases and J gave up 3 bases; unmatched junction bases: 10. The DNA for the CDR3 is TGTGCCAGCAGTATGGTGTCAGGGGGAAAAGAGACCCAGTACTTC. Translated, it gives CASSMVSGGKETQYF.

Here the CDR3 DNA reads TGTGCCAGCAGCTCCAGGGATTTCACAGATACGCAGTATTTT. The encoded protein is CASSSRDFTDTQYF. The chain carries TRBV7-9 and TRBJ2-3, with D possibly matching TRBD1 (5 bases). The V end lost 4 bases, the J end lost 2 bases, and 10 bases lay between the germline ends. This CDR3 comprises 14 residues. Germline loops: CDR1 SEHNR, CDR2 FQNEAQ (reference sequence).

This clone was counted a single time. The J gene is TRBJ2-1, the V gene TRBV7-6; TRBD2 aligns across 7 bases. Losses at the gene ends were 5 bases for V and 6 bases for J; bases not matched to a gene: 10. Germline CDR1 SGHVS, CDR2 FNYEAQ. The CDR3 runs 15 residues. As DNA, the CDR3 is TGTGCCAGCAGCCCCCAAGGGATAGCGGGCAATGAGCAGTTCTTC. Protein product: CASSPQGIAGNEQFF.